The 4 T cell receptor beta chains reported below all come from one sample, sequenced in a study of Ad26.COV2.S vaccination and SARS-CoV-2 variants. TCRdb keeps only in-frame clones here, not all; method: immunoSEQ multiplex PCR. Counted here are about 680,000 clones, 70% to 90% occurring once; the ten biggest clones make up about 1.5%. As for treatment: around 19 received Ad26.COV2.S at low or high dose, single or two shots; about five received placebo; per-sample allocation not given. Specimen acquisition occurred on day 63 following the initial vaccine or placebo injection. This specimen was peripheral blood, taken in a trial of Ad26.COV2.S vaccine versus placebo. The receptors shown here come from a person between 18 and 59 years old who received the Ad26.COV2.S COVID-19 vaccine or a placebo.

The genes are TRBV6-2 or TRBV6-3 and TRBJ2-5, with 9 bases that match TRBD2. The CDR3 runs to 14 residues. Unmatched junction bases numbered 7, after V lost 5 bases and J lost 6 bases. Germline values: CDR1 MNHEY, CDR2 SVGEGT. Here the CDR3 reads CASSGGLAGQTQYF. The CDR3 nucleotides read TGTGCCAGCAGTGGGGGGCTAGCGGGGCAGACCCAGTACTTC.

This clone has more than one count but fewer than ten. The genes are TRBV3-1 (or the pseudogene TRBV3-2) and TRBJ1-6; 10 bases align to TRBD1. Germline V gene lookup returns CDR1 LGHDT and CDR2 YNNKEL (reference sequence). The CDR3 length is 14 residues. The V and J ends lost 4 bases and 9 bases, in that order; junction bases with no gene match: 3. In DNA, the CDR3 is TGTGCCAGCAGCCCGACAGGGGGCGTTTCACCCCTCCACTTT. This encodes CASSPTGGVSPLHF.

This chain joins TRBV19 and TRBJ2-3; 14 positions agree with TRBD2. Germline-derived CDR1 and CDR2 are LNHDA and SQIVND (reference sequence). The J segment lost 2 bases and the V segment lost 4 bases, leaving 5 bases of the junction unmatched. This CDR3 has 17 amino acids. DNA for the CDR3: TGTGCCAGTAGTACACCGGGACTAGCGGGGGACACAGATACGCAGTATTTT. Translation: CASSTPGLAGDTDTQYF.

The rearrangement joins TRBV24-1 to TRBJ2-5; 11 bases are shared with TRBD1. The CDR3 is 20 residues long. J gave up 1 base and V 2 bases, and 14 bases lay outside the gene matches. Per the germline V gene, CDR1 is KGHDR and CDR2 is SFDVKD. The CDR3 coding sequence is TGTGCCACCAGTGATTGGGACAGGGGGATTGCGGGAGTAGGCCAAGAGACCCAGTACTTC. It yields the protein CATSDWDRGIAGVGQETQYF.